This T cell receptor (beta chain) was retrieved from a study of cytomegalovirus exposure and HLA in healthy donors. The overall study: Within an early data release were roughly 83 million unique TCRs drawn from HLA-typed donors.

Note on this clone: Its cognate antigen is unknown.

Amplification used 60 Vbeta primers and 13 Jbeta primers. Sequencing used immunoSEQ multiplex PCR; TCRdb keeps in-frame clones, though not all of them. The repertoire has 150,000 to 170,000 clones, roughly 80% of them found once; the top ten carry roughly 4%. Overall study findings and caveats: It is likely that the observed cluster of highly shared sequence variants was a sequencing artifact. Among TCR beta chains, those listed as cytomegalovirus-associated numbered over 150. Later analysis associated a missense DCLRE1C variant with TCR beta V- and J-gene trimming.

The sample consisted of PBMCs. The TCR comes from a woman aged 40 to 49 in good health and CMV-seronegative.

The CDR3 is CAISRLAGGPDTQYF. CDR3 nucleotide sequence: TGTGCCATCAGTCGACTAGCGGGGGGGCCAGATACGCAGTATTTT. The chain links TRBV10-3 to TRBJ2-3; TRBD2 matches at 14 bases. Losses at the gene ends were 5 bases for V and 4 bases for J; bases not matched to a gene: 2. This CDR3 is built from 15 residues. Per the germline V gene, CDR1 is ENHRY and CDR2 is SYGVKD.